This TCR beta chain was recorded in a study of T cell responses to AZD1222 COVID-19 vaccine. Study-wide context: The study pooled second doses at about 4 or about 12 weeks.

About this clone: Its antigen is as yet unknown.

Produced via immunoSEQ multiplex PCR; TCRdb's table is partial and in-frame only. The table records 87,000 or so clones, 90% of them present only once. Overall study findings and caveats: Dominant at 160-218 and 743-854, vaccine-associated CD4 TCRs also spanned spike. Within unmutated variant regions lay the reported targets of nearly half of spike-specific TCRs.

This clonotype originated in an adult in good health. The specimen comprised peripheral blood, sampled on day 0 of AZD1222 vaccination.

The CDR3 nucleotides are TGTGCCAGCAGTTACGCCGGGGCCTACGAGCAGTACTTC. It specifies CASSYAGAYEQYF. The gene calls are TRBV6-5 and TRBJ2-7; D may be TRBD2 (5 bases). The CDR3 totals 13 residues. Germline V gives CDR1 MNHEY, CDR2 SVGAGI. V lost 2 bases to trimming and J lost 2 bases, with 7 bases between them.